This T cell receptor (beta chain) was recovered during a study of cytomegalovirus exposure and HLA in healthy donors. Study background: In a later analysis, it was reported that the approximately 110 validation repertoires had been produced on the same platform as the roughly 650 repertoires belonging to the first cohort.

About this clone itself: Its antigen is unidentified.

Findings and limits, study-wide: Cytomegalovirus-associated TCR beta chains were listed, numbering 150 to 200. Subsequent analysis of the 120 or so validation repertoires found a tendency for first-cohort TCR clusters to co-occur. The classifier was said to identify cytomegalovirus status with high specificity and sensitivity.

Clones were read by immunoSEQ multiplex PCR, and TCRdb kept only the in-frame ones, dropping some. The sample holds around 250,000 clones; around 87% are singletons and the top ten take 0.37%. The CDR3 sequence is 17 residues long. The junction had 9 bases not matched to a gene; V was cut back by 5 bases and J by 0 bases. Germline lookup yields CDR1 SGHVS and CDR2 FQNEAQ. The sample taken for sequencing was PBMCs. The source of this sequence is a woman in her late teens or twenties in good health and CMV-seronegative. The chain couples TRBV7-8 to TRBJ2-1; TRBD2 aligns across 8 bases. The CDR3 DNA sequence: TGTGCCAGCAGCCAGAGCGGGGGCGCGAGCTCCTACAATGAGCAGTTCTTC. Amino acids: CASSQSGGASSYNEQFF.